The 11 T cell receptor beta chains given below trace back to one sample, sequenced in a study of cytomegalovirus exposure and HLA in healthy donors (dated 2017 in TCRdb). The library was obtained by the immunoSEQ multiplex PCR assay. For the multiplex PCR, a mixture combining 60 forward primers for TCR Vbeta segments and 13 reverse primers for TCR Jbeta segments was used. The table comes from immuneACCESS by way of TCRdb, which keeps in-frame sequences with V and J called. Part of the clones is missing from these tables; in studies checked, under half for an unresolved V gene and the rest for unknown reasons. Across this sample there are around 150,000 clones, with roughly four fifths seen only once. 3.1% of the sample goes to the ten largest clones. The sample taken for sequencing was PBMCs. Receptors originate from a woman aged 40-49 years in good health and CMV-seronegative.

V and J are TRBV19 and TRBJ1-2; 8 nucleotides match TRBD1. The CDR3 consists of 15 residues. J gave up 5 bases and V 2 bases, and 7 bases lay outside the gene matches. Per germline, CDR1 LNHDA and CDR2 SQIVND (reference sequence). The DNA of the CDR3 is TGTGCCAGTAGTATACTGGACAGGGTAACTTATGGCTACACCTTC. This sequence encodes CASSILDRVTYGYTF.

The chain couples TRBV5-4 to TRBJ2-1; 11 positions match TRBD2. CDR3 length: 17 residues. V was clipped by 0 bases and J by 1 base; unmatched bases: 3. CDR1 is SGHNT and CDR2 is YYREEE in the germline V gene (reference sequence). The CDR3 DNA follows: TGTGCCAGCAGCTTGGTGGCTAGCGGGGGGTCCTACAATGAGCAGTTCTTC. Protein product: CASSLVASGGSYNEQFF.

The genes are TRBV28 and TRBJ2-7, with 8 bases aligning to TRBD2. The CDR3 loop spans 16 amino acids. The ends lost 3 bases at V and 3 bases at J; junction bases unmatched: 10. Germline V gene data show CDR1 as MDHEN and CDR2 as SYDVKM. DNA for the CDR3: TGTGCCAGCAGTTTTCGTTTCGGGGGGGGCTACTACGAGCAGTACTTC. Residues: CASSFRFGGGYYEQYF. The full variable domain, with the rest looked up from reference TRBV28 and TRBJ2-7, is DVKVTQSSRYLVKRTGEKVFLECVQDMDHENMFWYRQDPGLGLRLIYFSYDVKMKEKGDIPEGYSVSREKKERFSLILESASTNQTSMYLCASSFRFGGGYYEQYFGPGTRLTVT.

The chain has TRBV5-1 and TRBJ1-6; perhaps TRBD1 as D (5 bases). The V gene lost 5 bases and the J gene lost 8 bases, with 23 bases spanning the gap. The CDR3 runs to 17 residues. Germline V gives CDR1 SGHRS, CDR2 YFSETQ. CDR3 protein: CASSNRPLFPGDSPLHF. CDR3 DNA: TGCGCCAGCAGTAATCGACCCCTCTTTCCGGGGGATTCACCCCTCCACTTT.

The rearrangement links TRBV9 to TRBJ2-7; a possible D gene is TRBD1 (6 bases). The germline V gene encodes CDR1 SGDLS and CDR2 YYNGEE. V was trimmed by 0 bases and J by 4 bases, leaving 14 bases between them. This CDR3 spans 15 amino acids. CDR3 sequence reads: CASSVGDPRGYEQYF. CDR3 coding DNA: TGTGCCAGCAGCGTAGGGGACCCCAGGGGTTACGAGCAGTACTTC.

This clone is a singleton in its sample. At one end the junction does not follow the germline gene, possibly because of a read error. In DNA form, the CDR3 reads TGCGCCAGCAGTGCCACTGGGGACAGGGCCTCCTTC. This translates into CASSATGDRASF. This rearrangement joins TRBV10-2 to TRBJ2-7; TRBD1 matches at 9 bases. This CDR3 is 12 amino acids long. Germline V gives CDR1 WSHSY, CDR2 SAAADI.

This chain uses TRBV5-1 with TRBJ1-1; D gene unclear. The CDR3 extends over 15 amino acids. V was clipped by 6 bases and J by 1 base, with 16 bases between them. The germline CDR1 and CDR2 sequences are SGHRS and YFSETQ. The CDR3 DNA reads as TGCGCCAGCACCCTAGTGGAGACCTCGAACACTGAAGCTTTCTTT. It yields the protein CASTLVETSNTEAFF.

V is TRBV5-1 and J is TRBJ2-2; D is perhaps TRBD1 (6 bases). Trimming stripped 4 bases from V and 6 bases from J, with 13 bases between. Germline CDR1 SGHRS, CDR2 YFSETQ. The length of the CDR3 is 14 residues. The CDR3 is CASSLTTGAGELFF. In DNA, the CDR3 is TGCGCCAGCAGCCTAACGACAGGCGCCGGGGAGCTGTTTTTT. The full variable domain, its missing parts supplied by reference TRBV5-1 and TRBJ2-2, is KAGVTQTPRYLIKTRGQQVTLSCSPISGHRSVSWYQQTPGQGLQFLFEYFSETQRNKGNFPGRFSGRQFSNSRSEMNVSTLELGDSALYLCASSLTTGAGELFFGEGSRLTVL.

V gene TRBV4-1 combines with J gene TRBJ1-2; the match to TRBD1 covers 8 bases. Germline V gene data show CDR1 as MGHRA and CDR2 as YSYEKL. J lost 8 bases, V lost 4 bases, and 6 bases had no gene match. CDR3 length: 13 residues. This CDR3 is CASSLGQGGGYTF. In DNA, the CDR3 is TGCGCCAGCAGCCTAGGACAGGGCGGGGGCTACACCTTC.

This sequence joins TRBV19 and TRBJ2-3, with a tentative D call TRBD2 (6 bases). The V gene lost 2 bases and the J gene lost 1 base, with 19 bases spanning the gap. Germline loops: CDR1 LNHDA, CDR2 SQIVND (reference sequence). The CDR3 extends over 18 amino acids. As DNA, the CDR3 is TGTGCCAGTAGTATACGGAGGGTGGGTCGGGATCGCACAGATACGCAGTATTTT. Its translation: CASSIRRVGRDRTDTQYF.

This rearrangement joins TRBV7-6 to TRBJ2-7, with a possible D match to TRBD1 (9 bases). Looked up from germline, CDR1 is SGHVS and CDR2 is FNYEAQ. The CDR3 is 16 amino acids. V shed 4 bases and J shed 0 bases, with 16 bases lying between them. The CDR3 protein is CASSSGTGTSSYEQYF. CDR3 bases: TGTGCCAGCAGCTCAGGGACAGGGACTAGCTCCTACGAGCAGTACTTC.